What follows are 16 T cell receptor beta chains derived from one specimen sequenced in a study of identical twins. TCRdb redid the calling of the 5' RACE reads with MiXCR, one entry per CDR3 protein. This table has 450,000 or so distinct CDR3 sequences, around an eighth appearing once. This sample was also put to use in a study of yellow fever vaccine responses in identical twins.

The sample was CD4+ T cells sorted from blood. The receptor source for this set is a woman between 18 and 29 years old in good health.

The chain couples TRBV5-1 to TRBJ2-3; D may correspond to TRBD1 or TRBD2 (5 bases each). The CDR3 is made up of 13 amino acids. Germline CDR1 is SGHRS and CDR2 is YFSETQ. V was pared by 5 bases and J by 3 bases, with 10 bases between. The CDR3: CASRRGPTDTQYF. CDR3 coding DNA: TGCGCCAGCAGGAGGGGTCCGACAGATACGCAGTATTTT.

This clonotype was observed a handful of times. V gene TRBV11-2 combines with J gene TRBJ2-7; D is unresolved. The CDR3 has 12 amino acids. Trimming pared 5 bases from V and 8 bases from J, leaving 13 bases between. The germline V gene has CDR1 SGHAT and CDR2 FQNNGV. The CDR3 is CASSLQPPKQYF. The CDR3 DNA reads as TGTGCCAGCAGCCTCCAGCCCCCAAAGCAGTACTTC.

This clonotype was recorded a few times. The V gene is TRBV7-9, the J gene TRBJ2-4, with D uncertain. This CDR3 is built from 13 residues. CDR1 is SEHNR and CDR2 is FQNEAQ in the germline V gene (reference sequence). V lost 5 bases and J lost 5, with 10 bases in between. In DNA, the CDR3 is TGTGCCAGCAGCCTCGGGCAGGAAAACATTCAGTACTTC. Encoded protein: CASSLGQENIQYF.

This clonotype was seen a few times. The chain joins TRBV7-2 to TRBJ2-2; no firm D call. CDR3 length: 16 amino acids. CDR1 SGHTA and CDR2 FQGNSA come from the germline V gene. V lost 2 bases and J lost 1, with 11 bases in between. The CDR3 sequence is CASSLWLGKNTGELFF. As DNA, the CDR3 is TGTGCCAGCAGCTTATGGTTGGGGAAGAACACCGGGGAGCTGTTTTTT.

There are a few counts of this clonotype. The chain is built from TRBV15 and TRBJ2-4; weak D call: TRBD2 (6 bases). Germline V CDR1 and CDR2: LNHNV, YYDKDF (reference sequence). This CDR3 has 13 residues. The germline V and J ends were trimmed by 6 bases and 6 bases, with 12 bases remaining between them. DNA of the CDR3: TGTGCCACCAGAGGGGCGGGAATAAACATTCAGTACTTC. Translation: CATRGAGINIQYF.

The sample holds a few counts of this clonotype. The chain carries TRBV5-1 and TRBJ2-7; TRBD1 aligns across 8 bases. The CDR3 contains 15 residues. In germline, CDR1 is SGHRS, CDR2 YFSETQ. The junction had 4 bases not matched to a gene; V was cut back by 0 bases and J by 2 bases. As DNA, the CDR3 is TGCGCCAGCAGCTTGGGTGGACAGGGTACCTACGAGCAGTACTTC. It specifies CASSLGGQGTYEQYF.

This clonotype was recorded a few times. The chain combines TRBV12-3 or TRBV12-4 with TRBJ2-5, with 7 bases fitting TRBD2. V lost 6 bases to trimming and J lost 1 base; unmatched junction nucleotides: 8. The CDR3 contains 15 residues. In nucleotides, the CDR3 is TGTGCCAGCAGCCAGCGAGGCGGGGGCCAAGAGACCCAGTACTTC. Translating it yields CASSQRGGGQETQYF.

The rearrangement joins TRBV7-8 to TRBJ2-7, with a possible D match to TRBD1 (5 bases). The length of the CDR3 is 15 residues. Between the trimmed V and J ends, which lost 1 base and 0 bases, there was a span of 10 bases. CDR1 SGHVS and CDR2 FQNEAQ come from the germline V gene. The CDR3 DNA is TGTGCCAGCAGCTTAGTCAGGGTCACCTCCTACGAGCAGTACTTC. Its translation: CASSLVRVTSYEQYF.

This chain connects TRBV6-1 to TRBJ1-2; D is perhaps TRBD1 (6 bases). The V gene lost 3 bases and the J gene lost 8 bases, with 16 bases spanning the gap. The CDR3 extends over 14 amino acids. Germline V CDR1 and CDR2: MNHNS, SASEGT. The CDR3 coding sequence is TGTGCCAGCAGTGATCTGGCCAGGGGCGTCGGCTACACCTTC. Translation gives CASSDLARGVGYTF.

This clonotype was seen only a few times. V is TRBV28 and J is TRBJ2-3, with 10 bases fitting TRBD1. The length of the CDR3 is 14 residues. Germline loops: CDR1 MDHEN, CDR2 SYDVKM. Trimming took 6 bases from V and 4 from J; bases not matched to a gene: 4. CDR3 nucleotides: TGTGCCAGCAGCAGACAGGGGGCGGCAGATACGCAGTATTTT. Amino acids: CASSRQGAADTQYF.

This clonotype was recorded at least ten times. The chain combines TRBV5-1 with TRBJ1-6; unclear D gene. CDR3 length: 13 amino acids. CDR1 and CDR2 (germline): SGHRS, YFSETQ. The germline V and J ends were trimmed by 1 base and 7 bases, with 6 bases remaining between them. The CDR3 is CASSLWENSPLHF. The CDR3 bases are TGCGCCAGCAGCTTGTGGGAAAATTCACCCCTCCACTTT. Based on the CDR3 plus reference TRBV5-1 and TRBJ1-6, the full variable domain is KAGVTQTPRYLIKTRGQQVTLSCSPISGHRSVSWYQQTPGQGLQFLFEYFSETQRNKGNFPGRFSGRQFSNSRSEMNVSTLELGDSALYLCASSLWENSPLHFGNGTRLTVT.

A note on this clonotype: With a much larger clone just one base away, this may be a read error. V and J are TRBV29-1 and TRBJ2-3; the match to TRBD2 covers 10 bases. V shed 4 bases, J shed 6 bases, and the junction held 7 bases outside the gene matches. The length of the CDR3 is 14 residues. Germline CDR1 SQVTM, CDR2 ANQGSEA. The CDR3 DNA sequence: TGCAGCGTTGTAGGACTAGCGGAGCCGGATACGCAGTATTTT. It translates to CSVVGLAEPDTQYF.

This clonotype has more than one count but fewer than ten. V usage is TRBV12-3 or TRBV12-4 and J usage is TRBJ1-1; 7 nucleotides match TRBD1. The CDR3 totals 13 residues. Unmatched junction bases numbered 2, after V lost 1 base and J lost 6 bases. The CDR3 reads CASSLGTGSEAFF. CDR3 bases: TGTGCCAGCAGTTTAGGGACAGGCTCTGAAGCTTTCTTT.

This clonotype was seen a few times. The V gene is TRBV5-1, the J gene TRBJ2-5; the match to TRBD2 covers 7 bases. There are 13 residues in the CDR3. The V and J ends lost 4 bases and 3 bases, in that order; junction bases with no gene match: 3. The V gene's germline CDR1 is SGHRS and CDR2 YFSETQ. DNA for the CDR3: TGCGCCAGCAGCGACGGACTAGAAGAGACCCAGTACTTC. This translates into CASSDGLEETQYF.

The V and J genes are TRBV4-3 and TRBJ2-3, with D unclear. Trimming stripped 0 bases from V and 5 bases from J, with 6 bases between. Germline CDR1 LGHNA, CDR2 YSLEER. CDR3 length equals 13 residues. The CDR3 region has the DNA TGCGCCAGCAGCCAAGATGCTAGAGATACGCAGTATTTT. It encodes CASSQDARDTQYF.

The chain uses TRBV6-1 and TRBJ2-7; 7 nucleotides align to TRBD1. CDR1 is MNHNS, CDR2 SASEGT, per germline. The CDR3 has 14 residues. V shed 6 bases and J 3 bases; nucleotides not matched to a gene: 8. CDR3 sequence reads: CASSRGQLHYEQYF. Written as DNA, the CDR3 is TGTGCCAGCAGCCGGGGACAGTTACACTACGAGCAGTACTTC.